This T cell receptor (beta chain) was recorded in a study of blood T cell repertoires in COVID-19. In the study overall: Some COVID-19 samples were acute and others convalescent; all came from the United States, Italy and Spain. PBMCs, B-cell-depleted T cells, or T cells provided the cDNA or gDNA that made up the material.

Original processing notes: Estimation of nucleated cell counts was performed using reference gene primer amplification. Sequencing was performed with immunoSEQ multiplex PCR; in TCRdb, only in-frame clones are kept and a portion is missing. The V and J calls and clone size are taken from that table; D and trimming were inferred from the DNA. The sample has more than 150,000 clones, roughly 73% seen once; the top ten hold about 2.8%. In germline, CDR1 is SNHLY, CDR2 FYNNEI. The CDR3 is 15 residues long. V dropped 5 bases and J dropped 7; count of bases not matched to a gene: 9. Sequencing was done on a sample of peripheral blood. J is TRBJ2-1 and V is TRBV2, with 9 positions matching TRBD1. This receptor was obtained from a woman aged 80 or older with active or convalescent COVID-19. Written as DNA, the CDR3 is TGTGCCAGCAGTTCGGACAGGGGACGTGGAAATGAGCAGTTCTTC. Encoded protein: CASSSDRGRGNEQFF.